This entry is about one T cell receptor beta chain. Its antigen is undetermined. From the reads, TCRdb called clonotypes with MiXCR, one entry per CDR3 protein. The sample holds around 450,000 distinct CDR3 sequences, under 40% seen once. This specimen comes from a study of T cell repertoires in cytomegalovirus infection. Study-wide results and limits: What dominated the ex vivo response were HLA-C-restricted CMV-specific TCR beta clonotypes.

This CDR3 comprises 12 residues. V lost 9 bases, J lost 5 bases, and 7 bases lay in between. Germline V lookup: CDR1 KGHDR, CDR2 SFDVKD. The chain recombines TRBV24-1 with TRBJ1-6; D uncertain. The sequencing sample was made of PBMCs. This clonotype originated in a human donor in good health (CMV status not recorded). Some clones in this sample may be carry-over from other donors' samples. CDR3 in amino acids: CATLLDNSPLHF. In DNA form, the CDR3 reads TGTGCCACCCTTCTGGATAATTCACCCCTCCACTTT.